These 28 T cell receptor beta chains were sequenced from one sample in a study of shared clonotypes between healthy human individuals. Assay used: immunoSEQ multiplex PCR; TCRdb lists only in-frame clones, some missing. The sample lists about 2,200,000 clones, 90% to 95% occurring once. Naive CD8 cells comprised CD45RO-negative, CCR7-positively selected cells, excluding terminally differentiated effector memory CD45RA+ cells. Sequencing input: naive CD8+ T cells from PBMCs. The source is a man between 18 and 29 years old in good health. Some clones in this sample may be carry-over from other donors' samples.

This clone was seen a handful of times. Other nucleotide sequences from this sample produce the same CDR3. The chain has TRBV7-9 and TRBJ1-5; D is ambiguous. From germline, CDR1 is SEHNR and CDR2 FQNEAQ (reference sequence). V shed 2 bases and J shed 4 bases, with 3 bases lying between them. CDR3 length: 12 amino acids. CDR3: CASSLLNQPQHF. In DNA, the CDR3 is TGTGCCAGCAGCTTATTGAATCAGCCCCAGCATTTT.

The CDR3 sequence: CASSLPNNEQFF. CDR3 DNA: TGTGCCAGCAGCTTGCCCAACAATGAGCAGTTCTTC. This chain links TRBV5-4 with TRBJ2-1; D ambiguous. V lost 1 base, J lost 5 bases, and 4 bases lay in between. The V gene's germline CDR1 is SGHNT and CDR2 YYREEE (reference sequence). The CDR3 runs 12 residues.

The chain links TRBV9 to TRBJ2-7; TRBD1 aligns across 8 bases. After removal of 7 bases from V and 6 bases from J, the junction contained 12 bases not matched to a gene. The CDR3 contains 14 residues. Germline V gives CDR1 SGDLS, CDR2 YYNGEE. The CDR3 here is CASGGNDRGLEQYF. For the CDR3, the DNA is TGTGCCAGCGGAGGCAACGACAGGGGACTCGAGCAGTACTTC.

A note on this clone: The same CDR3 also results from other DNA sequences found in this sample. The V call is TRBV4-3, the J call TRBJ2-7, with 7 bases identical to TRBD1. Losses at the gene ends were 4 bases for V and 3 bases for J; bases not matched to a gene: 6. CDR3 length: 14 residues. Germline CDR1 is LGHNA and CDR2 is YSLEER. The CDR3 loop is CASSPGTASYEQYF. CDR3 sequence (DNA): TGCGCCAGCAGCCCCGGGACAGCTAGCTACGAGCAGTACTTC.

V usage is TRBV28 and J usage is TRBJ2-3; 13 bases agree with TRBD2. CDR3 size: 17 residues. J lost 4 bases, V lost 3 bases, and 7 bases had no gene match. The germline V gene encodes CDR1 MDHEN and CDR2 SYDVKM. The CDR3 reads CASSFPGLAGDADTQYF. CDR3 coding DNA: TGTGCCAGCAGTTTCCCCGGACTAGCGGGAGATGCAGATACGCAGTATTTT.

V is TRBV9 and J is TRBJ2-5, with D perhaps assigned TRBD1 or TRBD2 (5 bases each). From germline, CDR1 is SGDLS and CDR2 YYNGEE. Trimming cost V 1 base and J 3 bases, with 16 bases left between them. This CDR3 is built from 16 residues. Here the CDR3 DNA reads TGTGCCAGCAGCGTAAATCTAGGGACGGGCGAAGAGACCCAGTACTTC. Translation: CASSVNLGTGEETQYF.

On this clone: This sample includes further DNA sequences coding for the same CDR3. The chain recombines TRBV20-1 with TRBJ2-7; D unclear. CDR3 length: 9 amino acids. The germline gives CDR1 DFQATT, CDR2 SNEGSKA (reference sequence). V was clipped by 4 bases and J by 2 bases, with 0 bases between them. CDR3 sequence reads: CSATYEQYF. CDR3 nucleotides: TGCAGTGCTACCTACGAGCAGTACTTC.

Remarks on this clone: This sample includes further DNA sequences coding for the same CDR3. The chain is built from TRBV18 and TRBJ2-1; 14 bases map to TRBD2. Looked up from germline, CDR1 is KGHSH and CDR2 is LQKENI. The length of the CDR3 is 17 residues. V was clipped by 0 bases and J by 2 bases; unmatched bases: 0. DNA of the CDR3: TGTGCCAGCTCACCACCGGGACTAGCGGGGGCCTACAATGAGCAGTTCTTC. Translating gives CASSPPGLAGAYNEQFF.

This clone was seen once. V is TRBV7-8 and J is TRBJ1-1; D gene unclear. Germline lookup yields CDR1 SGHVS and CDR2 FQNEAQ. Deletions cut 1 base from V and 4 bases from J, with 16 bases between. CDR3 length: 16 amino acids. The CDR3 loop reads CASSLEVEWAGTEAFF. The CDR3, as DNA: TGTGCCAGCAGCTTAGAGGTGGAGTGGGCAGGCACTGAAGCTTTCTTT.

The chain is built from TRBV27 and TRBJ2-7; weak D call: TRBD2 (6 bases). Trimming removed 3 bases at V and 4 bases at J, with 13 bases between. Germline CDR1 is MNHEY and CDR2 is SMNVEV (reference sequence). The CDR3 has 14 amino acids. CDR3 bases: TGTGCCAGCAGTTTGACCGGGAGTTTGTACGAGCAGTACTTC. Translated, it gives CASSLTGSLYEQYF.

The chain is built from TRBV28 and TRBJ2-1, with 10 bases matching TRBD2. After removal of 6 bases from V and 9 bases from J, the junction contained 11 bases not matched to a gene. This CDR3 spans 15 amino acids. In germline, CDR1 is MDHEN, CDR2 SYDVKM. This CDR3 is CASRPGTSAFSEQFF. CDR3 in DNA: TGTGCCAGCAGACCCGGGACTAGCGCTTTCAGTGAGCAGTTCTTC.

This rearrangement joins TRBV27 to TRBJ2-7; perhaps D is TRBD1 or TRBD2 (5 bases each). The CDR3 covers 13 residues. Germline-derived CDR1 and CDR2 are MNHEY and SMNVEV (reference sequence). V lost 4 bases to trimming and J lost 6 bases, with 13 bases between them. The CDR3 reads CASSSRDLREQYF. The CDR3 coding sequence is TGTGCCAGCAGTTCCCGGGACCTCCGCGAGCAGTACTTC.

This chain connects TRBV19 to TRBJ2-2, with D perhaps matching TRBD1 (5 bases). This CDR3 has 14 amino acids. The V gene's germline CDR1 is LNHDA and CDR2 SQIVND (reference sequence). Trimming stripped 9 bases from V and 0 bases from J, with 11 bases between. CDR3 bases: TGTGCCAGCCAGACAGTTCCGAACACCGGGGAGCTGTTTTTT. Its protein is CASQTVPNTGELFF.

The V call is TRBV4-1, the J call TRBJ2-7; D uncertain. Germline CDR1 reads MGHRA; CDR2 reads YSYEKL. The CDR3 loop spans 15 amino acids. The V end was cut by 1 base, the J end by 5 bases, with 15 bases between. DNA for the CDR3: TGCGCCAGCAGCCAAGCGGACCTCATAAGGGACGAGCAGTACTTC. Amino acid sequence: CASSQADLIRDEQYF.

The chain carries TRBV30 and TRBJ1-1; D uncertain. The V and J ends lost 1 base and 0 bases respectively, with 6 bases between them. This CDR3 region has 13 residues. Germline V gene sequence: CDR1 GTSNPN, CDR2 SVGIG (reference sequence). CDR3 nucleotides: TGTGCCTGGAGTGAAAACATGAACACTGAAGCTTTCTTT. This gives the protein CAWSENMNTEAFF.

With regard to this clone: Other DNA sequences in the same sample also yield this CDR3. The V gene is TRBV25-1, the J gene TRBJ2-1, with a tentative D call TRBD2 (6 bases). Germline V gene lookup returns CDR1 MGHDK and CDR2 SYGVNS. V was shortened by 6 bases and J by 0 bases, with 9 bases between the two germline ends. This CDR3 contains 14 residues. CDR3: CASSTGSSYNEQFF. In nucleotides, the CDR3 is TGTGCCAGCAGCACCGGGAGCTCCTACAATGAGCAGTTCTTC.

The V call is TRBV5-5, the J call TRBJ2-7; 7 positions agree with TRBD2. V shed 1 base, J shed 0 bases, and the junction held 10 bases outside the gene matches. This CDR3 region has 17 residues. From germline, CDR1 is SGHKS and CDR2 YYEKEE (reference sequence). CDR3 coding DNA: TGTGCCAGCAGCTTGTCTCTTCGGCTAGCGGACTCCTACGAGCAGTACTTC. Translating it yields CASSLSLRLADSYEQYF.

The V and J genes are TRBV7-8 and TRBJ2-7; 8 bases match TRBD1. This CDR3 has 15 residues. Trimming cost V 4 bases and J 3 bases; bases outside gene matches: 8. Germline values: CDR1 SGHVS, CDR2 FQNEAQ. In DNA, the CDR3 is TGTGCCAGCAGCTACGGGACAGGACCCATCTACGAGCAGTACTTC. Protein: CASSYGTGPIYEQYF.

The gene calls are TRBV6-6 and TRBJ1-1; no clear D gene. The length of the CDR3 is 11 residues. V dropped 10 bases and J dropped 2 bases, with 8 bases sitting between them. The V gene's germline CDR1 is MNHNY and CDR2 SVGAGI (reference sequence). CDR3 nucleotide sequence: TGTGCCACTGAAGGTAACACTGAAGCTTTCTTT. Translation gives CATEGNTEAFF.

The V and J genes are TRBV6-1 and TRBJ2-7; 8 bases fit TRBD1. V lost 6 bases, J lost 0 bases, and 7 bases stayed unmatched. The CDR3 has 15 amino acids. Germline lookup yields CDR1 MNHNS and CDR2 SASEGT. CDR3 nucleotides: TGTGCCAGCAGAACTCGAGGACAGGGCTCCTACGAGCAGTACTTC. Protein sequence: CASRTRGQGSYEQYF.

The chain carries TRBV4-3 and TRBJ2-2; D possibly matches TRBD1 or TRBD2 (5 bases each). The CDR3 totals 15 residues. Germline lookup yields CDR1 LGHNA and CDR2 YSLEER. V was cut by 4 bases and J by 5 bases, with 14 bases left in between. CDR3 bases: TGCGCCAGCAGCCCCCTTGGGGGTTGGACCGGGGAGCTGTTTTTT. Protein sequence: CASSPLGGWTGELFF.

The J gene is TRBJ2-1, the V gene TRBV28, with D possibly matching TRBD2 (5 bases). The V gene's germline CDR1 is MDHEN and CDR2 SYDVKM. The CDR3 totals 15 residues. The V and J ends lost 3 bases and 0 bases respectively, with 9 bases between them. This CDR3 is CASSLDWYSYNEQFF. For the CDR3, the DNA is TGTGCCAGCAGTTTGGACTGGTACTCCTACAATGAGCAGTTCTTC.

The chain has TRBV7-9 and TRBJ1-2; D is uncertain. Trimming stripped 0 bases from V and 4 bases from J, with 12 bases between. The CDR3 runs 15 residues. In germline, CDR1 is SEHNR, CDR2 FQNEAQ (reference sequence). CDR3 DNA: TGTGCCAGCAGCTTAGCGTCCGGGCAGCTCTATGGCTACACCTTC. Translated: CASSLASGQLYGYTF.

This sequence joins TRBV15 and TRBJ2-7; D gene uncertain. This CDR3 region has 13 residues. V lost 1 base to trimming and J lost 5 bases, with 9 bases between them. Germline V gives CDR1 LNHNV, CDR2 YYDKDF (reference sequence). The CDR3 bases are TGTGCCACCAGCAGAGGATCCGAGGACGAGCAGTACTTC. Amino acids: CATSRGSEDEQYF.

The rearrangement links TRBV6-5 to TRBJ2-1; 8 positions match TRBD1. With 1 base clipped from V and 5 bases from J, the junction kept 4 bases outside the gene matches. Germline V gene lookup returns CDR1 MNHEY and CDR2 SVGAGI. This CDR3 has 15 residues. In DNA, the CDR3 is TGTGCCAGCAGTTACTACGGACAGGGAGACAATGAGCAGTTCTTC. Translated: CASSYYGQGDNEQFF.

The genes are TRBV7-9 and TRBJ2-7, with 12 bases fitting TRBD2. V lost 4 bases, J lost 5 bases, and 6 bases stayed unmatched. Germline assignment: CDR1 SEHNR and CDR2 FQNEAQ (reference sequence). This CDR3 comprises 15 residues. CDR3 amino acids: CASSSRLAGAHEQYF. The DNA for the CDR3 is TGTGCCAGCAGCTCGAGACTAGCGGGAGCCCACGAGCAGTACTTC.

The rearrangement joins TRBV6-1 to TRBJ2-7, with TRBD1 as a possible D gene (6 bases). Germline V gives CDR1 MNHNS, CDR2 SASEGT. The CDR3 length is 14 residues. The V end was cut by 3 bases, the J end by 3 bases, with 12 bases between. CDR3 protein: CASSDGQMVYEQYF. CDR3 in DNA: TGTGCCAGCAGTGACGGACAGATGGTCTACGAGCAGTACTTC.

This chain uses TRBV10-3 with TRBJ2-5; TRBD2 is a possible D gene (6 bases). V was cut by 4 bases and J by 10 bases, with 13 bases left in between. In germline, CDR1 is ENHRY, CDR2 SYGVKD. The CDR3 covers 12 residues. Here the CDR3 reads CAISGRLDIQYF. In DNA, the CDR3 is TGTGCCATCAGTGGTCGACTAGATATCCAGTACTTC.